The entry below gives a single TCR beta chain sequence along with its context. The antigen remains undetermined. In TCRdb, the RT-PCR reads were re-called with MiXCR into one record per CDR3 protein. Of around 580,000 distinct CDR3 sequences detected, 13% to 15% appear once; the ten largest clones hold over 8.5%. CDR1 is LGHNA, CDR2 YNFKEQ, per germline. This CDR3 spans 17 amino acids. J was trimmed by 3 bases and V by 0 bases; bases with no gene match: 8. The data stem from a study of response to subunit inactivated influenza vaccine. Findings and limits, study-wide: Authors suggested each seasonal flu vaccination may recruit only limited numbers of new T cells.

The source is a man aged 50 to 60 who received an inactivated influenza vaccine. The chain couples TRBV4-2 to TRBJ2-3; 8 positions match TRBD2. Sequences were derived from PBMCs from blood, sampled 11 to 12 days after vaccination. CDR3 DNA: TGTGCCAGCAGCCAAGACAGCGGGAGAATGGGAACAGATACGCAGTATTTT. Its protein is CASSQDSGRMGTDTQYF.